The sequence of this T cell receptor beta chain was determined in a study of early stage breast cancer tumors (dated by TCRdb to the late 2010s). Describing the broader study: Of the roughly 17 invasive breast tumors, about a dozen were found to be estrogen receptor-positive, progesterone receptor-positive and HER2-negative. The samples as a whole yielded 2 million to 3 million detected templates, corresponding to roughly 1 million unique clonotypes. On average, each sample got roughly 9.7-fold read coverage. Of the roughly 12 ER+/PR+/HER2- tumors, eight were classified as invasive ductal carcinomas and four as invasive lobular carcinomas. Paper-wide results and their limitations: Enriched TCRB sequences shared across patients were mostly commonly generated sequences, unlikely to play an important role in the tumor microenvironment. Repertoires from blood and normal breast were more alike than repertoires from blood and tumor, and in about 85% of the 16 patients, comparing each tissue with blood separated tumor from normal. Because the cohort was small, analysis by tumor subtype was not possible. Compared with adjacent normal breast tissue, tumors had roughly 2.5-fold higher T cell density and higher clonality. Chain pairing and functional markers such as CD4, CD8 and FOXP3 were missed by bulk genomic DNA sequencing of unsorted cells.

This clone was seen only a few times. Its recognized antigen is unknown. Base-call qualities are not available, and no considerably larger clone is one nucleotide away. Each sample was amplified as two independent genomic DNA replicates: approximately 0.5 ug for blood and around 1.4 ug for tumor or normal breast. Following the manufacturer's instructions, the ImmunoSeq Intro kit was used to carry out TCRB sequencing on genomic DNA. For absolute quantification, the approximately 29-cycle multiplex PCR included proprietary primers along with spike-in control sequences. Single-end 150-bp reads were used to sequence an 87-bp fragment spanning the CDR3 and the flanking V and J genes. Seven samples, each with two replicates, were multiplexed per lane of an Illumina MiSeq using version 3.0 chemistry. The authors processed their data as follows. The vendor's proprietary pipeline handled the raw data processing, merging both replicates into a single result for each sample. To define clonotypes, the study grouped productive rearrangements that shared the V-gene family, CDR3 amino acid sequence and J-gene segment. Clonality was calculated as 1 minus the normalized Shannon entropy (Pielou evenness) of TCRB abundances. T cell density was estimated by dividing total templates by the number of input cells inferred from the DNA input amount. Recon, run with its default parameters, was used to estimate overall repertoire diversity and clonality. A clonotype counted as tumor-enriched if its abundance in tumor exceeded 0.1% and was at least 32-fold higher than its abundance in normal breast. TCRdb took over this immuneACCESS table, retaining in-frame rearrangements with V and J assigned. Such tables are incomplete; in checked studies, under half of the missing clones stem from an unresolved V gene, and the remainder is unexplained. The V and J calls and the clone size are those of that table, but D and trimming were determined from the DNA. The sample table records tens of thousands of clones; 60% to 80% of these occur just once. 4.7% of the sample is in the top ten clones.

The study profiled bulk TCR beta-chain repertoires in matched peripheral blood, tumor and adjacent normal breast tissue taken from some 15 patients with early-stage breast cancer. Before surgery, about 5-10 mL of whole blood was collected in EDTA tubes and processed within 2 hours. Peripheral blood mononuclear cells were isolated by Ficoll-Paque centrifugation in SepMate-50 tubes. PBMCs were cryopreserved in about 90% FBS with roughly 10% DMSO in aliquots of roughly 2 to 4.5 million cells and stored in liquid nitrogen. The Qiagen AllPrep DNA/RNA Mini kit was used for genomic DNA extraction. Reading the germline V gene gives CDR1 SGHTA and CDR2 FQGTGA. The CDR3 runs 15 residues from the cysteine to the phenylalanine. Only CDR3 DNA is held: 45 bases, read in frame from base 1. Trimming costs V 2 bases and J 1 base, and their ends lie 11 bases apart.

Sequencing used blood. The TCR originated in a person aged 40 to 50 with breast cancer. The rearranged chain carries TRBV7-3 and TRBJ2-5, with TRBD2 tentatively as D gene (6 bases match). The bases are TGTGCCAGCAGCTTACTCGGGAGAGGCCAAGAGACCCAGTACTTC. Translation gives CASSLLGRGQETQYF.